This T cell receptor beta chain was identified during a study of prognosis after radiotherapy for stage I lung cancer. Study-level background: Medical inoperability was the status assigned to all non-small cell lung cancer patients. Around twelve men and more than 5 women, aged about 53 to 84 and with a median age of about 74 years, made up the patients. The biologically effective dose of the SBRT radiotherapy was at least 100 Gy, given over 3 to 5 fractions.

CDR3 of TCR beta was amplified from genomic DNA via a two-round multiplex PCR. Primers targeting each individual TRBV and TRBJ gene were applied in first-round PCR. One entry per CDR3 protein results from TCRdb running MiXCR on the multiplex PCR reads. In the table there are about 12,000 distinct CDR3 sequences, around 50% of which are singletons. A word on this clonotype: The germline gene is not matched at one end of the junction; a read error may be the cause.

Germline CDR1 and CDR2: MNHNS and SASEGT. There are 14 residues in the CDR3. The sequence was obtained from a donor of 50 years or more with non-small cell lung cancer. The genes are TRBV6-1 and TRBJ2-2; D ambiguous. Sequences were derived from PBMCs, sampled before or after stereotactic body radiation therapy (not recorded which). The CDR3 nucleotides read TGTGCCAGCAGCCGAACAGTAAGCACCGTGGAGCTGTTTTTT. It yields the protein CASSRTVSTVELFF.